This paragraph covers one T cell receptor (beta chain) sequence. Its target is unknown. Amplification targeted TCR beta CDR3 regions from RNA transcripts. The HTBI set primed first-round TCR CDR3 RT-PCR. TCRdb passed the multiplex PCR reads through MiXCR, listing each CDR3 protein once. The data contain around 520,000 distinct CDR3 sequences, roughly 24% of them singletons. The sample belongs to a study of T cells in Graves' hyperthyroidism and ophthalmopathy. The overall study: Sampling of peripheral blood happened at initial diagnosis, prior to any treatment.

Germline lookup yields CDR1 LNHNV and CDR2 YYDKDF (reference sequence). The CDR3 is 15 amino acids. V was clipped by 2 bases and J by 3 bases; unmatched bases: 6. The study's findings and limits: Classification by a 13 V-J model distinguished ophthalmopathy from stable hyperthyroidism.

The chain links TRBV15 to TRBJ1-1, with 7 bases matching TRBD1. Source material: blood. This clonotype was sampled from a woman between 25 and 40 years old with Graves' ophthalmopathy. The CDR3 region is CATSRRQGLYTEAFF. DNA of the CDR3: TGTGCCACCAGCAGACGACAGGGTCTGTACACTGAAGCTTTCTTT.